The sequence of this T cell receptor (beta chain) was determined in a study of PD-L1 blockade in urothelial cancer. In the study overall: Atezolizumab was started by patients in the mid-2010s at 1,200 mg intravenously every 3 weeks. A median of 141,255 T cells was found in the blood samples.

This clone was detected a few times. Its antigen is not known. The same CDR3 can be traced to other DNA sequences in this sample. Sequencing was performed with immunoSEQ multiplex PCR; in TCRdb, only in-frame clones are kept and a portion is missing. The sample holds about 130,000 clones, about 82% seen once. Study outcomes and limitations: Pretreatment TCR clonality in blood, when below the median, was predictive of better survival.

The CDR3 totals 13 residues. Germline values: CDR1 ENHRY, CDR2 SYGVKD. J gave up 6 bases and V 6 bases, and 5 bases lay outside the gene matches. This sample's time point: peripheral blood 6 weeks after treatment start. Patients were living with locally advanced or metastatic urothelial carcinoma. The source of this sequence is a man aged 45-60 years with urothelial cancer. The specimen was PBMCs, collected around atezolizumab (anti-PD-L1) treatment. The chain combines TRBV10-3 with TRBJ1-5, with 7 positions matching TRBD1. This CDR3 is CAIRQGDGQPQHF. The CDR3 DNA reads TGTGCCATCAGGCAGGGGGACGGTCAGCCCCAGCATTTT.